Below are 29 T cell receptor beta chains sequenced from a single sample in a study of blood T cell repertoires in COVID-19. Clones were read by immunoSEQ multiplex PCR, and TCRdb kept only the in-frame ones, dropping some. The sample lists around 100,000 clones, more than 75% occurring once. Input material: peripheral blood. The receptors originated from a human donor in a cohort sampled during active COVID-19.

The rearrangement joins TRBV18 to TRBJ2-2; TRBD1 matches 8 bases. The junction had 8 bases not matched to a gene; V was cut back by 3 bases and J by 5 bases. Germline assignment: CDR1 KGHSH and CDR2 LQKENI. This CDR3 is 16 amino acids long. CDR3 region: CASSPPTGDLTGELFF. CDR3 bases: TGTGCCAGCTCACCGCCGACAGGGGACTTAACCGGGGAGCTGTTTTTT.

V is TRBV11-2 and J is TRBJ2-7; D is perhaps TRBD2 (7 bases). Germline V lookup: CDR1 SGHAT, CDR2 FQNNGV. Between the trimmed V and J ends, which lost 8 bases and 3 bases, there was a span of 17 bases. The CDR3 length is 14 residues. The CDR3 protein is CASRGGGLIYEQYF. The CDR3, as DNA: TGTGCCAGCCGAGGGGGGGGACTCATCTACGAGCAGTACTTC.

The genes are TRBV5-6 and TRBJ2-5; 15 bases are shared with TRBD2. The CDR3 contains 17 residues. Germline values: CDR1 SGHDT, CDR2 YYEEEE. V lost 0 bases to trimming and J lost 5 bases; unmatched junction nucleotides: 5. CDR3 in DNA: TGTGCCAGCAGCTTGGATGGACTAGCGGGAGGGAGGGAGACCCAGTACTTC. Protein sequence: CASSLDGLAGGRETQYF.

The chain combines TRBV3-1 (or the pseudogene TRBV3-2) with TRBJ2-7; 9 bases fit TRBD1. Germline assignment: CDR1 LGHDT and CDR2 YNNKEL (reference sequence). CDR3 length: 15 residues. With 6 bases clipped from V and 4 bases from J, the junction kept 10 bases outside the gene matches. CDR3 bases: TGTGCCAGCAGTGAACAGGGGGCGCGTAATTACGAGCAGTACTTC. It yields the protein CASSEQGARNYEQYF.

The sample holds a few counts of this clone. The chain recombines TRBV7-9 with TRBJ2-7; TRBD1 agrees at 7 bases. J was trimmed by 5 bases and V by 2 bases; bases with no gene match: 6. Germline CDR1 SEHNR, CDR2 FQNEAQ (reference sequence). The CDR3 has 14 residues. CDR3 loop: CASSLSGTAHEQYF. CDR3 DNA sequence: TGTGCCAGCAGCTTATCCGGGACAGCGCACGAGCAGTACTTC. Looking up the rest from reference TRBV7-9 and TRBJ2-7 gives the full variable domain: DTGVSQNPRHKITKRGQNVTFRCDPISEHNRLYWYRQTLGQGPEFLTYFQNEAQLEKSRLLSDRFSAERPKGSFSTLEIQRTEQGDSAMYLCASSLSGTAHEQYFGPGTRLTVT.

CDR3 DNA: TGTGCCAGCAGCTTACGGGGGGTGGGCAATCAGCCCCAGCATTTT. Translation gives CASSLRGVGNQPQHF. The genes are TRBV11-2 and TRBJ1-5; tentative D call: TRBD1 (5 bases). V lost 2 bases and J 2 bases, leaving 10 bases between the germline ends. Germline V gives CDR1 SGHAT, CDR2 FQNNGV. The CDR3 spans 15 residues.

The rearrangement links TRBV7-9 to TRBJ1-4, with D unresolved. This CDR3 is 16 amino acids long. Germline CDR1 is SEHNR and CDR2 is FQNEAQ (reference sequence). V gave up 5 bases and J gave up 0 bases, with 13 bases separating them. DNA for the CDR3: TGTGCCAGCAGCCCACGTCCCGGAGCAACTAATGAAAAACTGTTTTTT. It translates to CASSPRPGATNEKLFF. The whole variable domain, filled in from reference TRBV7-9 and TRBJ1-4, reads DTGVSQNPRHKITKRGQNVTFRCDPISEHNRLYWYRQTLGQGPEFLTYFQNEAQLEKSRLLSDRFSAERPKGSFSTLEIQRTEQGDSAMYLCASSPRPGATNEKLFFGSGTQLSVL.

This clone was detected a few times. The chain links TRBV5-1 to TRBJ1-6; D might be TRBD1 (6 bases). The CDR3 totals 16 residues. The germline gives CDR1 SGHRS, CDR2 YFSETQ. Trimming left V 4 bases short and J 0 bases short, with 11 bases between. The CDR3 DNA is TGCGCCAGCAGCCCACTCAGGGGCTCCTATAATTCACCCCTCCACTTT. It codes for CASSPLRGSYNSPLHF.

This clone came up once. The rearrangement joins TRBV5-5 to TRBJ1-3; D is unresolved. The CDR3 runs 16 residues. With 4 bases removed from V and 0 bases from J, the gap between germline ends came to 14 bases. In germline, CDR1 is SGHKS, CDR2 YYEKEE (reference sequence). The DNA for the CDR3 is TGTGCCAGCAGCCAAGGCGGGCTGGGCTCTGGAAACACCATATATTTT. It specifies CASSQGGLGSGNTIYF.

This clone was counted a single time. The CDR3 DNA sequence: TGCGCCAGCAGCCAAGGGCGGGGGCCAGGCACCGGGGAGCTGTTTTTT. Its translation is CASSQGRGPGTGELFF. The genes are TRBV4-3 and TRBJ2-2; D is perhaps TRBD2 (7 bases). Germline V gene lookup returns CDR1 LGHNA and CDR2 YSLEER. Trimming removed 1 base at V and 4 bases at J, with 13 bases between. This CDR3 is 16 amino acids long.

The gene calls are TRBV6-5 and TRBJ2-7; TRBD1 might be the D (6 bases). This CDR3 is built from 11 residues. Deletions cut 6 bases from V and 6 bases from J, with 9 bases between. Germline CDR1 is MNHEY and CDR2 is SVGAGI. The CDR3 DNA is TGTGCCAGCAGCACCAGGGGCGAGCAGTACTTC. Protein product: CASSTRGEQYF.

The rearrangement joins TRBV5-6 to TRBJ2-7; tentative D call: TRBD2 (5 bases). CDR1 and CDR2 from the germline V gene are SGHDT and YYEEEE. The CDR3 totals 14 residues. V lost 2 bases to trimming and J lost 0 bases, with 9 bases between them. Here the CDR3 DNA reads TGTGCCAGCAGCTTCAGCGGAAGCTCCTACGAGCAGTACTTC. Its protein is CASSFSGSSYEQYF.

V usage is TRBV5-5 and J usage is TRBJ2-7; the D is unclear. Germline V gene lookup returns CDR1 SGHKS and CDR2 YYEKEE (reference sequence). This CDR3 is 13 amino acids long. Trimming cost V 0 bases and J 2 bases, with 6 bases left between them. CDR3 residues: CASSLVQTYEQYF. Here the CDR3 DNA reads TGTGCCAGCAGCTTGGTACAAACCTACGAGCAGTACTTC.

The chain uses TRBV7-2 and TRBJ2-1, with a weak D call TRBD1 (6 bases). This CDR3 spans 17 amino acids. V lost 2 bases and J 0 bases, leaving 14 bases between the germline ends. Germline-derived CDR1 and CDR2 are SGHTA and FQGNSA. The CDR3 DNA reads TGTGCCAGCAGCTTACGAAGGACAGTCCTCTCCTACAATGAGCAGTTCTTC. This codes for CASSLRRTVLSYNEQFF.

In DNA, the CDR3 is TGTGCCAGCAACCGACTAGCGGGAGCCACCGGGGAGCTGTTTTTT. The encoded protein is CASNRLAGATGELFF. The V call is TRBV7-6, the J call TRBJ2-2, with 12 bases matching TRBD2. The germline CDR1 and CDR2 sequences are SGHVS and FNYEAQ. This CDR3 has 15 residues. V trimming: 7 bases; J trimming: 4 bases; junction bases outside the gene matches: 4. Complete variable domain (other parts from reference TRBV7-6 and TRBJ2-2): GAGVSQSPRYKVTKRGQDVALRCDPISGHVSLYWYRQALGQGPEFLTYFNYEAQQDKSGLPNDRFSAERPEGSISTLTIQRTEQRDSAMYRCASNRLAGATGELFFGEGSRLTVL.

The J gene is TRBJ2-5, the V gene TRBV9; possibly TRBD1 for D (6 bases). This CDR3 region has 17 residues. The V gene lost 0 bases and the J gene lost 1 base, with 16 bases spanning the gap. The germline V gene encodes CDR1 SGDLS and CDR2 YYNGEE. DNA of the CDR3: TGTGCCAGCAGCGTAGGTCCCCGGACAGCACTCCAAGAGACCCAGTACTTC. It specifies CASSVGPRTALQETQYF.

This clone was picked up one time. This rearrangement joins TRBV29-1 to TRBJ1-2; D possibly corresponds to TRBD1 (5 bases). The V end lost 6 bases, the J end lost 8 bases, and 13 bases lay between the germline ends. CDR3 length equals 11 residues. The germline V gene has CDR1 SQVTM and CDR2 ANQGSEA. As DNA, the CDR3 is TGCAGCGTATTTCGGGGGGGAGGCTACACCTTC. It translates to CSVFRGGGYTF.

The chain recombines TRBV10-3 with TRBJ1-2; D is perhaps TRBD1 (5 bases). The CDR3 spans 12 residues. V was pared by 5 bases and J by 5 bases, with 9 bases between. From germline, CDR1 is ENHRY and CDR2 SYGVKD. Here the CDR3 reads CAISPGVYGYTF. The CDR3 DNA sequence: TGTGCCATCAGTCCGGGGGTTTATGGCTACACCTTC.

The rearrangement links TRBV6-5 to TRBJ2-5, with 8 bases identical to TRBD1. This CDR3 region has 13 residues. Germline trimming cut 6 bases from V and 4 bases from J; bases unmatched to any gene: 4. Germline CDR1 reads MNHEY; CDR2 reads SVGAGI. CDR3 amino acids: CASRETGVETQYF. The CDR3 nucleotides are TGTGCCAGCAGGGAGACAGGGGTAGAGACCCAGTACTTC.

The J gene is TRBJ2-3, the V gene TRBV4-3, with TRBD2 matching over 10 bases. From germline, CDR1 is LGHNA and CDR2 YSLEER. The J segment lost 4 bases and the V segment lost 5 bases, leaving 18 bases of the junction unmatched. The CDR3 covers 19 residues. The CDR3: CASSSRPKTSGTRPDTQYF. The CDR3 DNA reads TGCGCCAGCAGCTCCCGACCCAAAACTAGCGGGACTAGACCAGATACGCAGTATTTT.

The chain is built from TRBV18 and TRBJ1-1; maybe TRBD1 (5 bases). The germline V gene has CDR1 KGHSH and CDR2 LQKENI. This CDR3 is 14 amino acids long. V was trimmed by 4 bases and J by 1 base, leaving 10 bases between them. The CDR3, as DNA: TGTGCCAGCTCACACGGGGGACCGAACACTGAAGCTTTCTTT. Its translation: CASSHGGPNTEAFF.

The chain is built from TRBV16 and TRBJ1-3; D remains ambiguous. This CDR3 region has 16 residues. From germline, CDR1 is KGHSY and CDR2 FQNENV. The ends were cut back, 1 base at V and 0 bases at J, with 10 bases in the middle. CDR3 nucleotide sequence: TGTGCCAGCAGCCAATTGACAAAGAGCTCTGGAAACACCATATATTTT. This gives the protein CASSQLTKSSGNTIYF.

V gene TRBV6-5 combines with J gene TRBJ2-7, with 7 bases aligning to TRBD2. The CDR3 runs 14 residues. J was trimmed by 3 bases and V by 11 bases; bases with no gene match: 13. Germline V lookup: CDR1 MNHEY, CDR2 SVGAGI. CDR3 sequence (DNA): TGTGCCTCCCCTCCGGGGGGAGTTAACTACGAGCAGTACTTC. This gives the protein CASPPGGVNYEQYF.

As to this clone: Other nucleotide sequences in the sample specify the same CDR3. This chain links TRBV15 with TRBJ2-2, with D possibly being TRBD2 (5 bases). The CDR3 runs 14 residues. Per germline, CDR1 LNHNV and CDR2 YYDKDF (reference sequence). V lost 8 bases, J lost 5 bases, and 15 bases lay in between. Here the CDR3 DNA reads TGTGCCACCGGGTCGGGATTGAATACCGGGGAGCTGTTTTTT. Protein: CATGSGLNTGELFF.

The chain combines TRBV5-1 with TRBJ2-2; D not resolved. Trimming cost V 7 bases and J 4 bases, with 14 bases left between them. This CDR3 has 14 residues. The germline CDR1 and CDR2 sequences are SGHRS and YFSETQ. The DNA for the CDR3 is TGCGCCAGCTATCTAGACGCAACCACCGGGGAGCTGTTTTTT. Translated, it gives CASYLDATTGELFF.

This clone was observed a handful of times. This CDR3 is CASSSAGQQSNTEAFF. In nucleotides, the CDR3 is TGTGCCAGCAGCTCCGCTGGACAGCAGTCAAACACTGAAGCTTTCTTT. J is TRBJ1-1 and V is TRBV11-2; D is perhaps TRBD1 (6 bases). The germline gives CDR1 SGHAT, CDR2 FQNNGV. The V and J ends lost 4 bases and 2 bases respectively, with 17 bases between them. This CDR3 is 16 amino acids long.

The DNA of the CDR3 is TGTGCCAGCAGCGTAGAGTCACGGCGGGGTACGAACACCGGGGAGCTGTTTTTT. Amino acid sequence: CASSVESRRGTNTGELFF. The V and J genes are TRBV9 and TRBJ2-2; maybe TRBD2 (6 bases). Germline V CDR1 and CDR2: SGDLS, YYNGEE. CDR3 length: 18 amino acids. Trimming stripped 0 bases from V and 0 bases from J, with 15 bases between.

The gene calls are TRBV7-2 and TRBJ2-2; a weak D match, TRBD1 (5 bases). Trimming pared 2 bases from V and 0 bases from J, leaving 13 bases between. The CDR3 loop spans 17 amino acids. From germline, CDR1 is SGHTA and CDR2 FQGNSA. In DNA form, the CDR3 reads TGTGCCAGCAGCTTACGAACCACACAGGCGAACACCGGGGAGCTGTTTTTT. Residues: CASSLRTTQANTGELFF.

The chain has TRBV19 and TRBJ1-5; D gene ambiguous. V shed 6 bases and J shed 1 base, with 7 bases lying between them. CDR3 size: 13 residues. Germline V lookup: CDR1 LNHDA, CDR2 SQIVND (reference sequence). For the CDR3, the DNA is TGTGCCAGTAGAATCAGGAGCAATCAGCCCCAGCATTTT. Translated, it gives CASRIRSNQPQHF.